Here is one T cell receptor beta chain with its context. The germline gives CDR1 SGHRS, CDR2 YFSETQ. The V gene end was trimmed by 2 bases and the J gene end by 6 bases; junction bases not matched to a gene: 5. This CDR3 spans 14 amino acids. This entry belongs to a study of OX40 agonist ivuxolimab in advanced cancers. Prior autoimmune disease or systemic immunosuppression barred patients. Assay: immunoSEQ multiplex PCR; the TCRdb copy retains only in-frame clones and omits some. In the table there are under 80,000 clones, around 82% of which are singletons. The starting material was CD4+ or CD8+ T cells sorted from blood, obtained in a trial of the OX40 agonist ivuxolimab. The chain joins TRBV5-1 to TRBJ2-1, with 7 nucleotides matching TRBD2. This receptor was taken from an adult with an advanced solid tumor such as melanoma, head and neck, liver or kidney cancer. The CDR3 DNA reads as TGCGCCAGCAGCTTTGGTGGCGGGGGCAATGAGCAGTTCTTC. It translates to CASSFGGGGNEQFF.